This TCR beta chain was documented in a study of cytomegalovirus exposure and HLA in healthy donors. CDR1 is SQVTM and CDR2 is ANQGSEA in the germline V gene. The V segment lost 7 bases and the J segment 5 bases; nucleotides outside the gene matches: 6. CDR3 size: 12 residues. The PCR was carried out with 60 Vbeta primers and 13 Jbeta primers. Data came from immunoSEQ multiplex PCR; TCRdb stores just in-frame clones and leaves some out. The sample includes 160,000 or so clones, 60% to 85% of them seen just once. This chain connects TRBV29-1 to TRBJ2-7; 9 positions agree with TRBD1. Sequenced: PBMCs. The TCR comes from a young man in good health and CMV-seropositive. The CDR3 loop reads CSERDRAHEQYF. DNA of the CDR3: TGCAGCGAACGGGACAGGGCCCACGAGCAGTACTTC.